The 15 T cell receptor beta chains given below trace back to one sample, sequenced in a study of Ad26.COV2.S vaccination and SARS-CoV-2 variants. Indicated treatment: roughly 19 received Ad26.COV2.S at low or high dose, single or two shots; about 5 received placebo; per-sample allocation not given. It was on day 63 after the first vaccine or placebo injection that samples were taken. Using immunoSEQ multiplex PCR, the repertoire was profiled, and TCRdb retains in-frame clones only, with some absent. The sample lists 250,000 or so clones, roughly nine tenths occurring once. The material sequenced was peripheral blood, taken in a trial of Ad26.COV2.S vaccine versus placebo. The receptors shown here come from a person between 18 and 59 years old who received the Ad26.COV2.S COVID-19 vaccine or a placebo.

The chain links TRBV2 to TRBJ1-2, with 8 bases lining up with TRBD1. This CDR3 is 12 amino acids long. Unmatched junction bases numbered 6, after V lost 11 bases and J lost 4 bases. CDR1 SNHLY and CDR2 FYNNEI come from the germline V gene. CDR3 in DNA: TGTGCCGGTACCGACAGGGGCTATGGCTACACCTTC. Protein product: CAGTDRGYGYTF.

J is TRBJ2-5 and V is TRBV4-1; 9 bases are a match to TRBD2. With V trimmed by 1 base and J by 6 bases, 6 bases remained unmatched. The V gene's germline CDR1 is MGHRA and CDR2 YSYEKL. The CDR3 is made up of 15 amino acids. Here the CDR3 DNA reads TGCGCCAGCAGCCAAGTGGGGCTAGCGGGGAAGACCCAGTACTTC. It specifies CASSQVGLAGKTQYF.

The CDR3 DNA is TGTGCCAGCAGCTTAGGACAGGGGGCGTCGAGCTACACCTTC. Protein product: CASSLGQGASSYTF. The rearrangement links TRBV7-3 to TRBJ1-2; 11 bases fit TRBD1. This CDR3 is 14 amino acids long. Germline-derived CDR1 and CDR2 are SGHTA and FQGTGA. Germline trimming cut 2 bases from V and 9 bases from J; bases unmatched to any gene: 5.

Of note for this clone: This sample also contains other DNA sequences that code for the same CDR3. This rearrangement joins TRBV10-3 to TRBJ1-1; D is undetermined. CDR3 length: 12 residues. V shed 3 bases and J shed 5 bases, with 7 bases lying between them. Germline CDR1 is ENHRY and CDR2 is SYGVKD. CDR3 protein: CAISERETEAFF. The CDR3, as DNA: TGTGCCATCAGTGAAAGGGAGACTGAAGCTTTCTTT.

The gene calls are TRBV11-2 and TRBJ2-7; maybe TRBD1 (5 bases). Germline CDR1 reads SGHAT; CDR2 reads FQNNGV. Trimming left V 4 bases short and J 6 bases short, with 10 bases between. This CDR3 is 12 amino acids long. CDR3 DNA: TGTGCCAGCAGCTCAACCAGGGCCGAGCAGTACGTC. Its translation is CASSSTRAEQYV.

The CDR3 region has the DNA TGCGCCAGCTCGGATAGGCGCGGAGGAAACATTCAGTACTTC. This encodes CASSDRRGGNIQYF. The V gene is TRBV5-1, the J gene TRBJ2-4; D might be TRBD2 (5 bases). The CDR3 runs 14 residues. Germline loops: CDR1 SGHRS, CDR2 YFSETQ. The V and J ends lost 7 bases and 6 bases respectively, with 17 bases between them.

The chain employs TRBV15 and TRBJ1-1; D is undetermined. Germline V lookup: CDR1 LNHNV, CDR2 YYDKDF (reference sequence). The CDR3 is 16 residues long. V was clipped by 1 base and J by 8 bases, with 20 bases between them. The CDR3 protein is CATSRALFPLVQEAFF. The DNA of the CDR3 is TGTGCCACCAGCAGAGCCCTTTTCCCGCTTGTTCAGGAAGCTTTCTTT. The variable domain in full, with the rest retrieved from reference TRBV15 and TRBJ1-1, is DAMVIQNPRYQVTQFGKPVTLSCSQTLNHNVMYWYQQKSSQAPKLLFHYYDKDFNNEADTPDNFQSRRPNTSFCFLDIRSPGLGDTAMYLCATSRALFPLVQEAFFGQGTRLTVV.

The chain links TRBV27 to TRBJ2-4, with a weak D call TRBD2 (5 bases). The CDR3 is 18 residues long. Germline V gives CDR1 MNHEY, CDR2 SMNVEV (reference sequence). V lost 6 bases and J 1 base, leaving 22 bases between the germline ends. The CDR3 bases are TGTGCCAGCAGCCCCGTGATGAGCGGCGGATGGGCCAAAAACATTCAGTACTTC. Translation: CASSPVMSGGWAKNIQYF.

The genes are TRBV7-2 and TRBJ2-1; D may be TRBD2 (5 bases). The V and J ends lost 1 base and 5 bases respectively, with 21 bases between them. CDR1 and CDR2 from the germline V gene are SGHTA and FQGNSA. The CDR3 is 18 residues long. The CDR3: CASSLVSYPAARDNEQFF. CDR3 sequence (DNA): TGTGCCAGCAGCTTAGTTTCCTACCCAGCGGCGCGTGACAATGAGCAGTTCTTC. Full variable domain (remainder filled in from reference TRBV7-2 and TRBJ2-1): GAGVSQSPSNKVTEKGKDVELRCDPISGHTALYWYRQSLGQGLEFLIYFQGNSAPDKSGLPSDRFSAERTGGSVSTLTIQRTQQEDSAVYLCASSLVSYPAARDNEQFFGPGTRLTVL.

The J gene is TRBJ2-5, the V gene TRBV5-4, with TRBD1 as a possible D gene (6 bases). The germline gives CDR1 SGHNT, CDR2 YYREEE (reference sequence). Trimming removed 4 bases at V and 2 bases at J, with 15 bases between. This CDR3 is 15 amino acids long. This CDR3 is CASSITTGLQETQYF. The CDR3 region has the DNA TGTGCCAGCAGCATTACCACAGGGTTACAAGAGACCCAGTACTTC.

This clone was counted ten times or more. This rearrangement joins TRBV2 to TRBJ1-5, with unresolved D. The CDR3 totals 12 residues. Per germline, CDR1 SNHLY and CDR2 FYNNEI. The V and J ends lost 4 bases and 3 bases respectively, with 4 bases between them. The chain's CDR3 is CASSGNNQPQHF. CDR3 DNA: TGTGCCAGCAGTGGAAACAATCAGCCCCAGCATTTT.

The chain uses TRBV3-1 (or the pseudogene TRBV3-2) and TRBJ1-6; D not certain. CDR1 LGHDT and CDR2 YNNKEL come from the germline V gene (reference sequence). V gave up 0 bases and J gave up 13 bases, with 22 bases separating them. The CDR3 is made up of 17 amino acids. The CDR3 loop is CASSQDRLSNRDRPLHF. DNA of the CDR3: TGTGCCAGCAGCCAAGATCGACTCTCCAACCGGGATCGGCCCCTCCACTTT.

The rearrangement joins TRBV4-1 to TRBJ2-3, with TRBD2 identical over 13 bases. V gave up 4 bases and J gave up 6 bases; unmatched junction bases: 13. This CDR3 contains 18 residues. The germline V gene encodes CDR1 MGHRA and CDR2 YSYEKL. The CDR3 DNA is TGCGCCAGCAGCCGGAAGGGGACTAGCGGGACCCATGGGGATACGCAGTATTTT. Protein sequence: CASSRKGTSGTHGDTQYF.

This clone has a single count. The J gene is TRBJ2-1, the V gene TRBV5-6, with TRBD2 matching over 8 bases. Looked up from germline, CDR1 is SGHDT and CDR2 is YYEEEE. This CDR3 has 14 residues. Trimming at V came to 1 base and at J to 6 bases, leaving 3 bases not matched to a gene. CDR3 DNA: TGTGCCAGCAGCTTGACTAGCGGTGGCAATGAGCAGTTCTTC. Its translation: CASSLTSGGNEQFF.

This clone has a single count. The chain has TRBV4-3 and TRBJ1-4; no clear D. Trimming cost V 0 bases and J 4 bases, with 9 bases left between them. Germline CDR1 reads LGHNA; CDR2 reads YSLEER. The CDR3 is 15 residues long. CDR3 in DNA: TGCGCCAGCAGCCAAGATCGAGGGAGTAATGAAAAACTGTTTTTT. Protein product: CASSQDRGSNEKLFF.